The 17 T cell receptor beta chains below were found in one sample sequenced in a study of cytomegalovirus exposure and HLA in healthy donors. With 60 Vbeta and 13 Jbeta primers, the PCR was carried out. Produced via immunoSEQ multiplex PCR; TCRdb's table is partial and in-frame only. There are approximately 150,000 clones in the sample; 70% to 80% occur only once, and less than 1.2% lies in the top ten. The sample consisted of PBMCs. Receptor source: a woman between 40 and 50 years old in good health and CMV-seronegative.

In its sample, this clone was seen once. The chain couples TRBV5-4 to TRBJ1-2; D not certain. The CDR3 contains 16 residues. Germline V lookup: CDR1 SGHNT, CDR2 YYREEE (reference sequence). The germline V and J ends were trimmed by 4 bases and 7 bases, with 23 bases remaining between them. CDR3 bases: TGTGCCAGCAGCCCTGAGTACAGAACGATCTTCTCTGGCTACACCTTC. Translating gives CASSPEYRTIFSGYTF.

The genes are TRBV6-1 and TRBJ1-5, with 9 bases identical to TRBD1. Germline assignment: CDR1 MNHNS and CDR2 SASEGT. The CDR3 runs 14 residues. V trimming: 9 bases; J trimming: 4 bases; junction bases outside the gene matches: 7. The CDR3 loop reads CASTGTGINQPQHF. Written as DNA, the CDR3 is TGTGCCAGTACCGGGACAGGGATAAATCAGCCCCAGCATTTT.

The V gene is TRBV5-1, the J gene TRBJ2-1; 8 nucleotides line up with TRBD2. Trimming cost V 4 bases and J 0 bases; bases outside gene matches: 3. Germline V gene sequence: CDR1 SGHRS, CDR2 YFSETQ. CDR3 length: 15 residues. The CDR3 DNA is TGCGCCAGCAGCCCGAGCGGGAGCTCCTACAATGAGCAGTTCTTC. Its protein product is CASSPSGSSYNEQFF.

In its sample, this clone was seen a few times. The chain carries TRBV5-1 and TRBJ1-1; D may be TRBD1 (6 bases). The length of the CDR3 is 15 residues. Trimming took 4 bases from V and 5 from J, leaving 18 bases between them. Germline CDR1 and CDR2: SGHRS and YFSETQ. CDR3 amino acids: CASSPTVGAVTEAFF. The CDR3 DNA reads TGCGCCAGCAGCCCCACGGTGGGGGCAGTGACTGAAGCTTTCTTT.

This clone was picked up a small number of times. The chain combines TRBV28 with TRBJ2-7, with 8 bases aligning to TRBD2. Trimming at V came to 6 bases and at J to 12 bases, leaving 13 bases not matched to a gene. The CDR3 sequence is 13 residues long. CDR1 is MDHEN and CDR2 is SYDVKM in the germline V gene. CDR3 loop: CASSSRGAGEGYF. The CDR3 region has the DNA TGTGCCAGCAGCTCCCGAGGAGCGGGAGAGGGGTACTTC.

A few counts support this clone. This rearrangement joins TRBV28 to TRBJ1-3; a weak D match, TRBD1 (6 bases). The germline gives CDR1 MDHEN, CDR2 SYDVKM. V gave up 6 bases and J gave up 5 bases, with 17 bases separating them. The CDR3 runs to 15 residues. CDR3 nucleotides: TGTGCCAGCAGCGTCCTCGGACAGAACAGAAACACCATATATTTT. This gives the protein CASSVLGQNRNTIYF.

J is TRBJ2-3 and V is TRBV5-1; D possibly corresponds to TRBD2 (5 bases). This CDR3 is 14 amino acids long. Per the germline V gene, CDR1 is SGHRS and CDR2 is YFSETQ. V lost 1 base and J 1 base, leaving 7 bases between the germline ends. Here the CDR3 reads CASSLTAGTDTQYF. Written as DNA, the CDR3 is TGCGCCAGCAGCTTGACAGCGGGCACAGATACGCAGTATTTT.

This clone was seen just once. The J gene is TRBJ2-3, the V gene TRBV11-2; TRBD1 agrees at 8 bases. Losses at the gene ends were 5 bases for V and 4 bases for J; bases not matched to a gene: 8. Germline V gene sequence: CDR1 SGHAT, CDR2 FQNNGV. This CDR3 region has 15 residues. The CDR3 sequence is CASSPRRGLPDTQYF. CDR3 DNA sequence: TGTGCCAGCAGCCCCCGCAGGGGGCTCCCAGATACGCAGTATTTT. Full variable domain (outside the CDR3, taken from reference TRBV11-2 and TRBJ2-3): EAGVAQSPRYKIIEKRQSVAFWCNPISGHATLYWYQQILGQGPKLLIQFQNNGVVDDSQLPKDRFSAERLKGVDSTLKIQPAKLEDSAVYLCASSPRRGLPDTQYFGPGTRLTVL.

The chain combines TRBV14 with TRBJ2-6; D might be TRBD1 (5 bases). The ends were cut back, 0 bases at V and 3 bases at J, with 18 bases in the middle. CDR3 length: 19 residues. The V gene's germline CDR1 is SGHDN and CDR2 FVKESK. Here the CDR3 reads CASSQEFGHGLGGANVLTF. As DNA, the CDR3 is TGTGCCAGCAGCCAAGAATTTGGACACGGCTTGGGTGGGGCCAACGTCCTGACTTTC.

This chain links TRBV19 with TRBJ1-1; 9 positions match TRBD1. The V segment lost 10 bases and the J segment 6 bases; nucleotides outside the gene matches: 15. Looked up from germline, CDR1 is LNHDA and CDR2 is SQIVND (reference sequence). CDR3 length equals 15 residues. The CDR3 DNA is TGTGCCACCCGAGGAGTTACAGGGGGCGTTGCTGAAGCTTTCTTT. It codes for CATRGVTGGVAEAFF.

The V gene is TRBV5-6, the J gene TRBJ2-3; TRBD1 matches 10 bases. Trimming cost V 4 bases and J 2 bases; bases outside gene matches: 7. From germline, CDR1 is SGHDT and CDR2 YYEEEE. This CDR3 comprises 16 residues. This chain's CDR3 is CASSLRQGALTDTQYF. CDR3 DNA sequence: TGTGCCAGCAGCCTAAGACAGGGGGCGCTCACAGATACGCAGTATTTT.

The rearrangement joins TRBV9 to TRBJ2-3, with a tentative D call TRBD2 (9 bases). Germline V gene data show CDR1 as SGDLS and CDR2 as YYNGEE. V shed 4 bases and J shed 6 bases, with 24 bases lying between them. This CDR3 has 17 residues. In nucleotides, the CDR3 is TGTGCCAGCAGCTTCCAGGGGGCGGCGGGAGGGCCGGATACGCAGTATTTT. Residues: CASSFQGAAGGPDTQYF.

The gene calls are TRBV5-1 and TRBJ2-7, with D perhaps matching TRBD2 (5 bases). Per the germline V gene, CDR1 is SGHRS and CDR2 is YFSETQ. V was shortened by 1 base and J by 0 bases, with 11 bases between the two germline ends. The length of the CDR3 is 15 residues. DNA of the CDR3: TGCGCCAGCAGCTTGACGGGCGGGCTCTCCTACGAGCAGTACTTC. Its translation: CASSLTGGLSYEQYF. The variable domain in full, with the rest retrieved from reference TRBV5-1 and TRBJ2-7, is KAGVTQTPRYLIKTRGQQVTLSCSPISGHRSVSWYQQTPGQGLQFLFEYFSETQRNKGNFPGRFSGRQFSNSRSEMNVSTLELGDSALYLCASSLTGGLSYEQYFGPGTRLTVT.

The chain has TRBV6-1 and TRBJ2-1; tentative D call: TRBD2 (6 bases). V lost 0 bases and J 8 bases, leaving 11 bases between the germline ends. Per germline, CDR1 MNHNS and CDR2 SASEGT. This CDR3 comprises 14 residues. The CDR3 DNA follows: TGTGCCAGCAGTGAAGCTGGCGGGGTGGATGAGCAGTTCTTC. It codes for CASSEAGGVDEQFF.

Written as DNA, the CDR3 is TGTGCCAGCACAATTTCAGGGGGCGCTTACAATGAGCAGTTCTTC. It yields the protein CASTISGGAYNEQFF. This chain connects TRBV28 to TRBJ2-1, with 8 bases aligning to TRBD1. Unmatched junction bases numbered 9, after V lost 7 bases and J lost 4 bases. This CDR3 is built from 15 residues. Germline V gene lookup returns CDR1 MDHEN and CDR2 SYDVKM.

This sequence joins TRBV6-1 and TRBJ1-1, with a weak D call TRBD1 (5 bases). CDR3 size: 14 residues. The V and J ends lost 2 bases and 3 bases respectively, with 10 bases between them. The V gene's germline CDR1 is MNHNS and CDR2 SASEGT. As DNA, the CDR3 is TGTGCCAGCAGTGAACAGGGCTCTGACACTGAAGCTTTCTTT. Protein product: CASSEQGSDTEAFF.

The rearrangement joins TRBV5-1 to TRBJ2-7; a possible D gene is TRBD2 (6 bases). The CDR3 is 15 amino acids. The germline V gene encodes CDR1 SGHRS and CDR2 YFSETQ. V was clipped by 0 bases and J by 5 bases, with 15 bases between them. The CDR3 sequence: CASSLELSGRHEQYF. The CDR3 DNA sequence: TGCGCCAGCAGCTTGGAACTGAGCGGGCGCCACGAGCAGTACTTC.